The 19 T cell receptor beta chains reported below all come from one sample, sequenced in a study of blood T cell dynamics during melanoma immunotherapy. As for time point: pre-treatment baseline. Sequencing used immunoSEQ multiplex PCR; TCRdb keeps in-frame clones, though not all of them. Among 17,000 or so clones listed, roughly 84% were seen once. The input for sequencing was blood, taken from a patient treated with checkpoint blockade. Receptors originate from a human donor with melanoma.

This chain uses TRBV7-6 with TRBJ2-2; the match to TRBD2 covers 7 bases. J gave up 5 bases and V 5 bases, and 11 bases lay outside the gene matches. This CDR3 is built from 16 residues. Germline V gene data show CDR1 as SGHVS and CDR2 as FNYEAQ. The CDR3 DNA is TGTGCCAGCAGCCAGCGGGCGGGAGTGAATACCGGGGAGCTGTTTTTT. Translation: CASSQRAGVNTGELFF.

This chain uses TRBV6-6 with TRBJ2-2; 11 nucleotides line up with TRBD2. This CDR3 is 15 amino acids long. Looked up from germline, CDR1 is MNHNY and CDR2 is SVGAGI (reference sequence). The J segment lost 6 bases and the V segment lost 2 bases, leaving 2 bases of the junction unmatched. DNA of the CDR3: TGTGCCAGCAGTTACCCACTAGCGGGAGCCGGGGAGCTGTTTTTT. Translation gives CASSYPLAGAGELFF.

This clone has a single count. The CDR3 sequence: CASSYRSGSYEQYF. The CDR3 bases are TGTGCCAGCAGTTACCGTAGCGGATCCTACGAGCAGTACTTC. This chain joins TRBV6-6 and TRBJ2-7; maybe TRBD2 (6 bases). The V and J ends lost 2 bases and 1 base respectively, with 9 bases between them. The length of the CDR3 is 14 residues. Looked up from germline, CDR1 is MNHNY and CDR2 is SVGAGI (reference sequence).

The V and J genes are TRBV7-2 and TRBJ1-6, with D uncertain. This CDR3 is 14 amino acids long. Germline V gene data show CDR1 as SGHTA and CDR2 as FQGNSA. The V end was cut by 5 bases, the J end by 14 bases, with 19 bases between. The CDR3 DNA reads TGTGCCAGCAGCGACGTGCAGTACTTTGAGACCCTCCACTTT. Protein sequence: CASSDVQYFETLHF.

The V call is TRBV4-3, the J call TRBJ2-1; TRBD2 matches at 8 bases. V trimming: 1 base; J trimming: 9 bases; junction bases outside the gene matches: 5. The CDR3 is 14 residues long. Germline loops: CDR1 LGHNA, CDR2 YSLEER. In nucleotides, the CDR3 is TGCGCCAGCAGCCAAGTGGGACTAGGTTTTGAGCAGTTCTTC. Translating gives CASSQVGLGFEQFF.

The gene calls are TRBV15 and TRBJ2-3, with D hard to call. The CDR3 runs 13 residues. Germline values: CDR1 LNHNV, CDR2 YYDKDF (reference sequence). Between the trimmed V and J ends, which lost 8 bases and 0 bases, there was a span of 9 bases. DNA for the CDR3: TGTGCCACCGCCGATGGGAGCACAGATACGCAGTATTTT. Translating it yields CATADGSTDTQYF. The full variable domain, with the rest looked up from reference TRBV15 and TRBJ2-3, is DAMVIQNPRYQVTQFGKPVTLSCSQTLNHNVMYWYQQKSSQAPKLLFHYYDKDFNNEADTPDNFQSRRPNTSFCFLDIRSPGLGDTAMYLCATADGSTDTQYFGPGTRLTVL.

This clone occurred once. The chain combines TRBV5-1 with TRBJ2-2; D perhaps matches TRBD1 (5 bases). This CDR3 has 17 residues. V was trimmed by 0 bases and J by 6 bases, leaving 18 bases between them. CDR1 and CDR2 from the germline V gene are SGHRS and YFSETQ. CDR3 loop: CASSLGVDSLWPGELFF. The CDR3 DNA reads TGCGCCAGCAGCTTGGGGGTCGACAGTTTATGGCCCGGGGAGCTGTTTTTT.

This rearrangement joins TRBV5-4 to TRBJ1-2; D is perhaps TRBD1 (6 bases). Germline CDR1 and CDR2: SGHNT and YYREEE (reference sequence). Trimming stripped 2 bases from V and 5 bases from J, with 13 bases between. This CDR3 is 14 amino acids long. The CDR3 nucleotides are TGTGCCAGCAGCTTAGCAGGGGCGAGATATGGCTACACCTTC. Translation: CASSLAGARYGYTF. The variable domain in full, completed from reference TRBV5-4 and TRBJ1-2, reads ETGVTQSPTHLIKTRGQQVTLRCSSQSGHNTVSWYQQALGQGPQFIFQYYREEENGRGNFPPRFSGLQFPNYSSELNVNALELDDSALYLCASSLAGARYGYTFGSGTRLTVV.

The chain has TRBV7-6 and TRBJ2-2; 7 bases are shared with TRBD2. Germline assignment: CDR1 SGHVS and CDR2 FNYEAQ. V gave up 1 base and J gave up 3 bases; unmatched junction bases: 5. There are 16 residues in the CDR3. The CDR3 region is CASSLGGSLYTGELFF. The CDR3 bases are TGTGCCAGCAGCTTAGGCGGGAGTCTTTACACCGGGGAGCTGTTTTTT.

The J gene is TRBJ1-5, the V gene TRBV2; D is ambiguous. The germline CDR1 and CDR2 sequences are SNHLY and FYNNEI. With 6 bases removed from V and 0 bases from J, the gap between germline ends came to 12 bases. The CDR3 contains 15 residues. This chain's CDR3 is CASSLTFYSNQPQHF. Written as DNA, the CDR3 is TGTGCCAGCAGCCTTACCTTCTATAGCAATCAGCCCCAGCATTTT.

The genes are TRBV10-3 and TRBJ2-7; 11 positions agree with TRBD2. Germline V gene data show CDR1 as ENHRY and CDR2 as SYGVKD. Unmatched junction bases numbered 3, after V lost 4 bases and J lost 4 bases. The CDR3 is made up of 14 amino acids. CDR3: CAISATSGRYEQYF. For the CDR3, the DNA is TGTGCCATCAGTGCAACTAGCGGGAGATACGAGCAGTACTTC.

V and J are TRBV9 and TRBJ2-1; 9 bases are a match to TRBD2. Looked up from germline, CDR1 is SGDLS and CDR2 is YYNGEE. V gave up 4 bases and J gave up 0 bases; unmatched junction bases: 2. This CDR3 is built from 15 residues. The CDR3 is CASSPSGTSYNEQFF. The CDR3 bases are TGTGCCAGCAGCCCTAGCGGGACCTCCTACAATGAGCAGTTCTTC.

This clone occurred once. V usage is TRBV30 and J usage is TRBJ1-5; D is undetermined. V was shortened by 3 bases and J by 2 bases, with 14 bases between the two germline ends. This CDR3 has 15 amino acids. Per the germline V gene, CDR1 is GTSNPN and CDR2 is SVGIG (reference sequence). The DNA for the CDR3 is TGTGCCTGGAGGGGTGCTCTTGGAGGCAATCAGCCCCAGCATTTT. Translation gives CAWRGALGGNQPQHF.

The chain is built from TRBV7-9 and TRBJ1-6, with TRBD1 identical over 9 bases. The CDR3 consists of 14 residues. V gave up 5 bases and J gave up 10 bases; unmatched junction bases: 6. Germline lookup yields CDR1 SEHNR and CDR2 FQNEAQ (reference sequence). CDR3 region: CASSRGQGQSPLHF. CDR3 coding DNA: TGTGCCAGCAGCCGGGGACAGGGCCAGTCACCCCTCCACTTT.

This chain uses TRBV5-1 with TRBJ2-2; D not certain. The CDR3 loop spans 14 amino acids. Germline V gene sequence: CDR1 SGHRS, CDR2 YFSETQ. Trimming left V 0 bases short and J 0 bases short, with 3 bases between. CDR3 sequence (DNA): TGCGCCAGCAGCTTGGGCGCGAACACCGGGGAGCTGTTTTTT. Residues: CASSLGANTGELFF.

The CDR3 loop is CASRPSGTSGRRELFF. In DNA, the CDR3 is TGTGCCAGCAGGCCCTCCGGGACTAGCGGGAGGAGGGAGCTGTTTTTT. The chain couples TRBV28 to TRBJ2-2, with TRBD2 identical over 15 bases. The CDR3 runs 16 residues. Looked up from germline, CDR1 is MDHEN and CDR2 is SYDVKM. V shed 6 bases, J shed 9 bases, and the junction held 8 bases outside the gene matches.

This chain links TRBV14 with TRBJ1-6; D not resolved. This CDR3 contains 14 residues. Germline V gives CDR1 SGHDN, CDR2 FVKESK. The V end was cut by 1 base, the J end by 4 bases, with 5 bases between. CDR3 in amino acids: CASSQGRYNSPLHF. The CDR3 region has the DNA TGTGCCAGCAGCCAAGGGCGGTATAATTCACCCCTCCACTTT.

This chain connects TRBV6-5 to TRBJ2-7; 9 nucleotides align to TRBD1. Germline trimming cut 5 bases from V and 5 bases from J; bases unmatched to any gene: 7. This CDR3 region has 14 residues. Germline loops: CDR1 MNHEY, CDR2 SVGAGI. The CDR3 spells CASSRTGESDEQYF. The CDR3 DNA is TGTGCCAGCAGTAGGACAGGGGAGAGCGACGAGCAGTACTTC.

This clone appeared a single time. The gene calls are TRBV19 and TRBJ2-3; D remains unclear. Trimming stripped 3 bases from V and 2 bases from J, with 12 bases between. The germline gives CDR1 LNHDA, CDR2 SQIVND (reference sequence). This CDR3 region has 15 residues. CDR3 nucleotides: TGTGCCAGTAGTATTGGGCGAACCTCCACAGATACGCAGTATTTT. It specifies CASSIGRTSTDTQYF.